The 3 T cell receptor beta chains below come from one sample, sequenced in a study of early T cells in non-severe SARS-CoV-2 infection. TCRdb analysed the 5' RACE reads with MiXCR anew, one entry per CDR3 protein. The sample yields 66,000 or so distinct CDR3 sequences, around 13% seen once. The sample taken for sequencing was whole blood. The receptor source for this set is an adult who was a healthcare worker with PCR-confirmed SARS-CoV-2 infection or an uninfected control (not recorded which).

This rearrangement joins TRBV27 to TRBJ1-6; 9 bases map to TRBD1. Germline V gene lookup returns CDR1 MNHEY and CDR2 SMNVEV (reference sequence). This CDR3 contains 17 residues. After removal of 1 base from V and 10 bases from J, the junction contained 11 bases not matched to a gene. The CDR3 sequence: CASSLFPGQGSGSPLHF. Here the CDR3 DNA reads TGTGCCAGCAGTTTATTTCCGGGACAGGGTAGTGGATCACCCCTCCACTTT.

The chain is built from TRBV4-3 and TRBJ2-4; 7 bases match TRBD1. V lost 1 base to trimming and J lost 6 bases; unmatched junction nucleotides: 6. CDR1 and CDR2 from the germline V gene are LGHNA and YSLEER. This CDR3 has 15 amino acids. The CDR3 coding sequence is TGCGCCAGCAGCCAAGGGGAGACAGGGACAAACATTCAGTACTTC. This codes for CASSQGETGTNIQYF.

The V call is TRBV29-1, the J call TRBJ2-3, with 9 bases lining up with TRBD1. Trimming removed 7 bases from V and 7 bases from J; junction bases left unmatched: 6. Germline values: CDR1 SQVTM, CDR2 ANQGSEA. This CDR3 spans 12 amino acids. The CDR3 nucleotides are TGCAGCGCTACGGGACAGGGATATACGCAGTATTTT. Amino acids: CSATGQGYTQYF.